Listed below are T cell receptor beta chains from one sample, sequenced in a study of T cell repertoires in cytomegalovirus infection. MiXCR was run by TCRdb on the reads, yielding one entry per CDR3 protein. The sample yields around 170,000 distinct CDR3 sequences, under 20% seen once. The sequenced sample was CD8+ T cells from PBMCs. The source of these receptors is a human donor in good health (CMV status not recorded). Some clones in this sample may be carry-over from other donors' samples. The CDR3 runs from the conserved cysteine through the conserved F or W. Each record gives: V gene, J gene, clone size, CDR3 protein. Size is omitted from some rows. Given values are once, few, many or a class for expanded clones.

V gene: TRBV28; J gene: TRBJ2-4; clone size: few; CDR3 protein: CASKLALARKGIQYF
V gene: TRBV4-3; J gene: TRBJ2-1; clone size: .; CDR3 protein: CASSQDEVGTSGRAGWNEQFF
V gene: TRBV3-1; J gene: TRBJ2-7; clone size: .; CDR3 protein: CASSRWGLYEQYF
V gene: TRBV28; J gene: TRBJ2-2; clone size: .; CDR3 protein: CASSLYGEITGELFF
V gene: TRBV7-6; J gene: TRBJ2-7; clone size: many; CDR3 protein: CASSDRDVVEEQYF
V gene: TRBV20-1; J gene: TRBJ2-1; clone size: .; CDR3 protein: CSARGTSGGPHEQFF
V gene: TRBV7-9; J gene: TRBJ2-1; clone size: .; CDR3 protein: CASSLVAGGREQFF
V gene: TRBV19; J gene: TRBJ1-1; clone size: .; CDR3 protein: CATGFGGAFF
V gene: TRBV7-6; J gene: TRBJ2-1; clone size: few; CDR3 protein: CASSFRPGEQFF
V gene: TRBV4-1; J gene: TRBJ2-5; clone size: few; CDR3 protein: CASSPERTQETQYF
V gene: TRBV7-9; J gene: TRBJ1-1; clone size: few; CDR3 protein: CASSSTIQGTEAFF
V gene: TRBV20-1; J gene: TRBJ2-5; clone size: .; CDR3 protein: CSAPIGVEETQYF
V gene: TRBV6-2/TRBV6-3; J gene: TRBJ1-6; clone size: few; CDR3 protein: CASSYRGQNGSPLHF
V gene: TRBV11-2; J gene: TRBJ2-7; clone size: .; CDR3 protein: CASSFGTGWYEQYF
V gene: TRBV19; J gene: TRBJ1-1; clone size: few; CDR3 protein: CASKSGTEAFF
V gene: TRBV27; J gene: TRBJ1-6; clone size: .; CDR3 protein: CASSLNTGSSPLHF
V gene: TRBV6-2/TRBV6-3; J gene: TRBJ1-5; clone size: .; CDR3 protein: CASRQGSNQPQHF
V gene: TRBV11-2; J gene: TRBJ2-1; clone size: .; CDR3 protein: CASILKGTSGRAWNEQFF